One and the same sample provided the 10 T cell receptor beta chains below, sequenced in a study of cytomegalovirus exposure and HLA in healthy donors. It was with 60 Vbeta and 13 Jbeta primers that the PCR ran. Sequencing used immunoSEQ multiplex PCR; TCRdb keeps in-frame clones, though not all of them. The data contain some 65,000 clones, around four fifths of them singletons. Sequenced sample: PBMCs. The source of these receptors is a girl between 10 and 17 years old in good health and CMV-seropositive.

The CDR3 loop is CASKERSYEQYF. CDR3 nucleotides: TGTGCCAGCAAGGAGCGGTCTTACGAGCAGTACTTC. The V and J genes are TRBV28 and TRBJ2-7, with D perhaps matching TRBD2 (5 bases). The germline V and J ends were trimmed by 7 bases and 4 bases, with 11 bases remaining between them. The germline CDR1 and CDR2 sequences are MDHEN and SYDVKM. The CDR3 runs 12 residues.

The CDR3 coding sequence is TGTGCCATCCGGAGCGGGAGGACATGGACCGGGGAGCTGTTTTTT. Its translation is CAIRSGRTWTGELFF. The chain is built from TRBV10-3 and TRBJ2-2; 9 bases agree with TRBD2. The V gene end was trimmed by 8 bases and the J gene end by 5 bases; junction bases not matched to a gene: 9. CDR1 and CDR2 from the germline V gene are ENHRY and SYGVKD. The CDR3 has 15 amino acids.

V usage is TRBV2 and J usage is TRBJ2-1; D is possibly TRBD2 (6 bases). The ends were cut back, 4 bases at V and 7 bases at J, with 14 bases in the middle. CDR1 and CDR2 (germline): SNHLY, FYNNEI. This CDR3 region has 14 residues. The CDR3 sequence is CASSGAPGANEQFF. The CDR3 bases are TGTGCCAGCAGTGGGGCCCCGGGAGCGAATGAGCAGTTCTTC.

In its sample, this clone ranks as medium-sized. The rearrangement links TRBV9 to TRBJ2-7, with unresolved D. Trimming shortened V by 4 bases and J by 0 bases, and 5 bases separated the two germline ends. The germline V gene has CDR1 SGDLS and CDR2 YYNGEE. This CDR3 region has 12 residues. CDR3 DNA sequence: TGTGCCAGCAGCTCTAGCTCCTACGAGCAGTACTTC. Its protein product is CASSSSSYEQYF.

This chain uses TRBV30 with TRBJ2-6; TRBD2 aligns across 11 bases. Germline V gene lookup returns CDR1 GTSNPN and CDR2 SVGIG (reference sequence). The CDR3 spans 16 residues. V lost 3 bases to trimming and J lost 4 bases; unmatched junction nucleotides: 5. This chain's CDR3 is CAWSLGTSGGANVLTF. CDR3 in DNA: TGTGCCTGGAGCCTCGGGACTAGCGGAGGGGCCAACGTCCTGACTTTC.

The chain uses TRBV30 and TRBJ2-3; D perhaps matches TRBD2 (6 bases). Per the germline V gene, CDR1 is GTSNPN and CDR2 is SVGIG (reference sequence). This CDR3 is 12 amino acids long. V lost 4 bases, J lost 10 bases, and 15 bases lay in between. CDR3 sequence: CAWTERGLSQYF. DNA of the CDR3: TGTGCCTGGACCGAGAGGGGACTTTCGCAGTATTTT.

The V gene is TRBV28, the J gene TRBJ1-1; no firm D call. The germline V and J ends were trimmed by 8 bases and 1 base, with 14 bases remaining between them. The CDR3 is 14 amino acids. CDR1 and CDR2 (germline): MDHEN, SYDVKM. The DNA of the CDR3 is TGTGCCAGCGGAAGGATTGCAGGGAACACTGAAGCTTTCTTT. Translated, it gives CASGRIAGNTEAFF.

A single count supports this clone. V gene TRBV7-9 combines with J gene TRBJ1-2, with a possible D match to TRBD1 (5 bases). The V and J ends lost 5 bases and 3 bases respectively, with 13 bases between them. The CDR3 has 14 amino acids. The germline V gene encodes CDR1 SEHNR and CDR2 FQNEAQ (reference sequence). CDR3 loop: CASSPRARDYGYTF. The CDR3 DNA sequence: TGTGCCAGCAGCCCCAGGGCCCGCGACTATGGCTACACCTTC.

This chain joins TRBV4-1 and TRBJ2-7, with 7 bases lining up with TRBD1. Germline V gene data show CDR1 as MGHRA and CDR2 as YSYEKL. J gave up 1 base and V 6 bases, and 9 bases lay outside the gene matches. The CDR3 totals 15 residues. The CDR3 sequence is CASRPTPGQSYEQYF. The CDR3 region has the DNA TGCGCCAGCAGACCTACACCGGGACAGTCCTACGAGCAGTACTTC.

The CDR3 reads CAIKLDSSTYEQYF. The CDR3 DNA sequence: TGTGCCATAAAACTCGACAGTTCAACCTACGAGCAGTACTTC. This chain joins TRBV2 and TRBJ2-7; D may be TRBD1 (5 bases). This CDR3 spans 14 amino acids. V lost 10 bases and J lost 2, with 18 bases in between. Per the germline V gene, CDR1 is SNHLY and CDR2 is FYNNEI.